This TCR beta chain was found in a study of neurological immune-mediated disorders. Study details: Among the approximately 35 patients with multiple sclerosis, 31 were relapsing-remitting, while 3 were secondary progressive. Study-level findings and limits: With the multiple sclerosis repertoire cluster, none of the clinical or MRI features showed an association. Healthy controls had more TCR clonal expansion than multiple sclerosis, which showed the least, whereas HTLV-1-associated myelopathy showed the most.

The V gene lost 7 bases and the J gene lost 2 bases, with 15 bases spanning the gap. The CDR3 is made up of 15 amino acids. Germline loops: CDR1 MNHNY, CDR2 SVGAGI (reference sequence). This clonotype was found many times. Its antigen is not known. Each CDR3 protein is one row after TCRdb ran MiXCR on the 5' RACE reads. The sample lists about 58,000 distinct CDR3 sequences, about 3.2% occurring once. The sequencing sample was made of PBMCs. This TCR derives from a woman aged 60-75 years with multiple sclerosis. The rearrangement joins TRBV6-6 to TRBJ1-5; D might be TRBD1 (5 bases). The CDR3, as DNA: TGTGCCAGCAACCGGGGCACCGGGGGCAATCAGCCCCAGCATTTT. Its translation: CASNRGTGGNQPQHF.